Within the sample, the clone carrying this TCR beta chain is medium-sized. Its matching antigen is unknown. Trimming cost V 1 base and J 1 base, with 15 bases left between them. The CDR3 extends over 16 amino acids. In germline, CDR1 is SQVTM, CDR2 ANQGSEA. The data were obtained in a study of T cells after yellow fever vaccination. Regarding the study as a whole: The bulk population could contribute abundant contaminating clonotypes to FACS-sorted repertoires.

The study made its TCR cDNA through 5'RACE template switching. That step introduced a universal primer site along with UMIs. Each CDR3 protein gets one entry after TCRdb re-called the 5' RACE reads with MiXCR. Altogether 250,000 to 300,000 distinct CDR3 sequences are present, 7.5% to 9% being singletons, with the ten largest covering 3% to 4%. This material consisted of CD4+ T cells sorted from PBMCs, taken 5 days after the yellow fever booster vaccination. The rearrangement uses TRBV29-1 and TRBJ2-3, with D perhaps being TRBD1 or TRBD2 (6 bases each). The origin of this receptor is a man aged 18 to 30 who received the YFV17D yellow fever vaccine. CDR3 sequence reads: CSVEAGAGTRTDTQYF. CDR3 coding DNA: TGCAGCGTTGAAGCGGGGGCAGGAACCCGCACAGATACGCAGTATTTT.